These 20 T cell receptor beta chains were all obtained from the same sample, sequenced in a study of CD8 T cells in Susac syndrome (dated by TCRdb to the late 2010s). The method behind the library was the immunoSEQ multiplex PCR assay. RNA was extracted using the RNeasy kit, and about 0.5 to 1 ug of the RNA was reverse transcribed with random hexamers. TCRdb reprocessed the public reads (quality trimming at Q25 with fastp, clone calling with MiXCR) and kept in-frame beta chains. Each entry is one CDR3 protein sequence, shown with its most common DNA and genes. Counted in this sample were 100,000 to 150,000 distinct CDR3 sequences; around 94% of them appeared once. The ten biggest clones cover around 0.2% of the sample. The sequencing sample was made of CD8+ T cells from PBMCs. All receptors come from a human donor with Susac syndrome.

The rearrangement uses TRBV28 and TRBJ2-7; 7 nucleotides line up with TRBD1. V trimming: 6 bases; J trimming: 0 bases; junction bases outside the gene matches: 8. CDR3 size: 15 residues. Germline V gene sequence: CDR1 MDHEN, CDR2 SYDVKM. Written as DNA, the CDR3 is TGTGCCAGCAGACCGACAGGGTGGAGCTCCTACGAGCAGTACTTC. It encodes CASRPTGWSSYEQYF.

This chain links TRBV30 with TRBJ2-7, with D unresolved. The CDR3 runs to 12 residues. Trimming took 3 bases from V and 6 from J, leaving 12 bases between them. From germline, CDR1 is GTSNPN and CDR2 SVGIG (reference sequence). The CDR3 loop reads CAWSHPPGEQYF. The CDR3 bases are TGTGCCTGGAGCCACCCCCCTGGCGAGCAGTACTTC.

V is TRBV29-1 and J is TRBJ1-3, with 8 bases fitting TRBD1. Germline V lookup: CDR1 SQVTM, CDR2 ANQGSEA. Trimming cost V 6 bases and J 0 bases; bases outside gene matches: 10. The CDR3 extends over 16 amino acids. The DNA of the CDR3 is TGCAGCGTCCGAGGGGGACAGGTACCCTCTGGAAACACCATATATTTT. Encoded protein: CSVRGGQVPSGNTIYF.

CDR3 coding DNA: TGTGCCAGCACCCCTTTCCCCCGACCTAGCACAGATACGCAGTATTTT. Translation: CASTPFPRPSTDTQYF. The V gene is TRBV4-2, the J gene TRBJ2-3; D ambiguous. Germline CDR1 LGHNA, CDR2 YNFKEQ. This CDR3 spans 16 amino acids. Trimming removed 7 bases from V and 0 bases from J, with 17 bases in between.

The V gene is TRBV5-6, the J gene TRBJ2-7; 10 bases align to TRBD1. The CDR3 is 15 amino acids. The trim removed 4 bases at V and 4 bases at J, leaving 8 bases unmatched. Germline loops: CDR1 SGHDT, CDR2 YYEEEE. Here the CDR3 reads CASSASGQGTYEQYF. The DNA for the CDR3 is TGTGCCAGCAGCGCTTCGGGACAGGGGACGTACGAGCAGTACTTC.

CDR3 residues: CAWSVPGPHTEAFF. CDR3 DNA: TGTGCCTGGAGTGTTCCGGGACCCCACACTGAAGCTTTCTTT. The chain employs TRBV30 and TRBJ1-1; possibly TRBD1 for D (5 bases). This CDR3 has 14 residues. The germline gives CDR1 GTSNPN, CDR2 SVGIG (reference sequence). The V and J ends lost 0 bases and 3 bases respectively, with 11 bases between them.

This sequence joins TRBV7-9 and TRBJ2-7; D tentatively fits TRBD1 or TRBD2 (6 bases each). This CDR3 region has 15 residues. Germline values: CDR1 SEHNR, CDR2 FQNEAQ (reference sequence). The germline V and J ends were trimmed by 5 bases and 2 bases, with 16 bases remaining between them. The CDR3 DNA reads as TGTGCCAGCAGCCCTGTGTTAGGGGGGCCCTACGAGCAGTACTTC. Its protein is CASSPVLGGPYEQYF.

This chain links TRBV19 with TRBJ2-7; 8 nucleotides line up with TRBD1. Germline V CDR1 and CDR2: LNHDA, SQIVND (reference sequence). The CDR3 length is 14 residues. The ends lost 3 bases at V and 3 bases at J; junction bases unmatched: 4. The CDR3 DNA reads TGTGCCAGTAGTATGGCAGGGGGCCACTACGAGCAGTACTTC. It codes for CASSMAGGHYEQYF.

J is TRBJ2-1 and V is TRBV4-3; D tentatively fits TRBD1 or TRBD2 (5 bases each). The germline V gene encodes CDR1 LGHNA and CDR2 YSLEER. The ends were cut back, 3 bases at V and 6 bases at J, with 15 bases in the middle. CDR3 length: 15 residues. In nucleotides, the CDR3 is TGCGCCAGCAGCCAGCTCGGGGCAGAGTTCAATGAGCAGTTCTTC. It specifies CASSQLGAEFNEQFF.

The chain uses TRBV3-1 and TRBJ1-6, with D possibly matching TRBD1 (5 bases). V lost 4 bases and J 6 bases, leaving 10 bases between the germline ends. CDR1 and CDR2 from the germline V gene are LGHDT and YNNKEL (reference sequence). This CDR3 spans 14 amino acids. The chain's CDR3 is CASSPGGSNSPLHF. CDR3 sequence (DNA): TGTGCCAGCAGCCCGGGGGGGAGTAATTCACCCCTCCACTTT.

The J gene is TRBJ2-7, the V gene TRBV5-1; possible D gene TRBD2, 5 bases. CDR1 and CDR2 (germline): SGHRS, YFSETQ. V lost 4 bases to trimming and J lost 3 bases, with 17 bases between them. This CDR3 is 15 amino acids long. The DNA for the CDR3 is TGCGCCAGCAGCCCGTCGGACGGCGGGCTCTACGAGCAGTACTTC. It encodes CASSPSDGGLYEQYF.

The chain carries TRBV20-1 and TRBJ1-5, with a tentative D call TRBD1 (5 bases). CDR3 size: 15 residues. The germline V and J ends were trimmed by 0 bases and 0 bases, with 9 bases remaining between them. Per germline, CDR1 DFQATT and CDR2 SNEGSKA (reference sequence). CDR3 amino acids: CSAREQDYSNQPQHF. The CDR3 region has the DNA TGCAGTGCTAGAGAACAGGATTATAGCAATCAGCCCCAGCATTTT.

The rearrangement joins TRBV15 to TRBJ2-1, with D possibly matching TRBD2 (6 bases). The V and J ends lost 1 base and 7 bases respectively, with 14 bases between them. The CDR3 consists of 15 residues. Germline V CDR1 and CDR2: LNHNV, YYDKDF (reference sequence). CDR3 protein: CATSRAGTGGNEQFF. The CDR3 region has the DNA TGTGCCACCAGCAGAGCGGGGACCGGGGGTAATGAGCAGTTCTTC.

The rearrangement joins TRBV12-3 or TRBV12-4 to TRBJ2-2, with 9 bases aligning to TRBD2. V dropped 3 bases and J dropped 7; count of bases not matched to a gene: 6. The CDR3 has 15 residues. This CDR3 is CASSLSGRNYGELFF. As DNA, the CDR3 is TGTGCCAGCAGTTTGAGCGGGAGGAACTACGGGGAGCTGTTTTTT.

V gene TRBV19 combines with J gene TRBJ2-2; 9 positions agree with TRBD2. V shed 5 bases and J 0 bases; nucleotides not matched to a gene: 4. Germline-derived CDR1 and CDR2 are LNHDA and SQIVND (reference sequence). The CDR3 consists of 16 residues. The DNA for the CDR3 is TGTGCCAGTAGTCTCGCTAGCGGGACGAACACCGGGGAGCTGTTTTTT. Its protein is CASSLASGTNTGELFF.

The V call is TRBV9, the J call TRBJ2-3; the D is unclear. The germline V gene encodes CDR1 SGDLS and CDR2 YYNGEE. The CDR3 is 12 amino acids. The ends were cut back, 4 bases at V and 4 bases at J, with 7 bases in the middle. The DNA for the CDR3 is TGTGCCAGCAGCCCCAGGTCAGATACGCAGTATTTT. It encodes CASSPRSDTQYF.

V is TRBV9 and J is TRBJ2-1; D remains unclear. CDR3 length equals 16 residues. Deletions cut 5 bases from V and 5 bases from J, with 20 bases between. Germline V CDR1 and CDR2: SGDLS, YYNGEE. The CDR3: CASRPATQVLNNEQFF. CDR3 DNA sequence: TGTGCCAGCAGGCCGGCGACCCAGGTCCTAAACAATGAGCAGTTCTTC. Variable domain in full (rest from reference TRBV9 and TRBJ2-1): DSGVTQTPKHLITATGQRVTLRCSPRSGDLSVYWYQQSLDQGLQFLIQYYNGEERAKGNILERFSAQQFPDLHSELNLSSLELGDSALYFCASRPATQVLNNEQFFGPGTRLTVL.

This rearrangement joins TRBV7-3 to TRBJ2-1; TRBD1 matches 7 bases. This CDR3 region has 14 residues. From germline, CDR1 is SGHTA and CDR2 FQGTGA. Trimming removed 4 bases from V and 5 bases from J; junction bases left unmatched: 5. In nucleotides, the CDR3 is TGTGCCAGCAGCTACCGGGACAGAAACAATGAGCAGTTCTTC. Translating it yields CASSYRDRNNEQFF.

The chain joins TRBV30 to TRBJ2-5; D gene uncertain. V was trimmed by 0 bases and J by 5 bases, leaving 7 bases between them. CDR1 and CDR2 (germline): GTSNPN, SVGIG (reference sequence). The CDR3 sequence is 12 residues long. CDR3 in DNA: TGTGCCTGGAGTGTATTGGGGGAGACCCAGTACTTC. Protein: CAWSVLGETQYF.

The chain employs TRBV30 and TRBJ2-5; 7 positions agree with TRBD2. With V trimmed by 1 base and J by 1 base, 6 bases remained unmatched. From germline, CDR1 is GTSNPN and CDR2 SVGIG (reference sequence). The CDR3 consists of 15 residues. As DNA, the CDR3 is TGTGCCTGGAGTGGTAGCGGGCGAGCCCAAGAGACCCAGTACTTC. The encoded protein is CAWSGSGRAQETQYF.